This entry lists 27 T cell receptor beta chains sequenced from one sample in a study of blood T cell repertoires in COVID-19. The method was immunoSEQ multiplex PCR; TCRdb's version includes in-frame clones alone and lacks a portion of them. The sample lists 150,000 to 200,000 clones; roughly 82% were seen once. Input material: PBMCs or T cells enriched from blood (not recorded which). All receptors derive from a man aged 50 to 60 who had recovered from COVID-19.

The V gene is TRBV6-1, the J gene TRBJ1-6; 9 nucleotides align to TRBD1. Germline V gene data show CDR1 as MNHNS and CDR2 as SASEGT. The CDR3 has 14 residues. V trimming: 1 base; J trimming: 14 bases; junction bases outside the gene matches: 6. CDR3 residues: CASSEVQGAQALHF. CDR3 bases: TGTGCCAGCAGTGAAGTACAGGGGGCGCAGGCCCTCCACTTT.

Remarks on this clone: The same CDR3 also results from other DNA sequences found in this sample. This sequence joins TRBV30 and TRBJ1-2; possible D gene TRBD1, 6 bases. CDR1 is GTSNPN, CDR2 SVGIG, per germline (reference sequence). Trimming took 5 bases from V and 7 from J, leaving 14 bases between them. The CDR3 runs to 12 residues. CDR3 nucleotides: TGTGCCTGGGGGGACATAGGGGGTGGCTACACCTTC. Protein sequence: CAWGDIGGGYTF.

The chain links TRBV10-2 to TRBJ2-3; possibly TRBD2 for D (6 bases). The V gene lost 2 bases and the J gene lost 2 bases, with 11 bases spanning the gap. Germline V gene data show CDR1 as WSHSY and CDR2 as SAAADI. CDR3 length: 15 amino acids. The CDR3 DNA reads as TGCGCCAGCAGTGAGCTTAGCGGTCTCACAGATACGCAGTATTTT. Amino acid sequence: CASSELSGLTDTQYF.

In nucleotides, the CDR3 is TGTGCCAGTAGTAGGCAGGGCCATGGCTACACCTTC. Translation gives CASSRQGHGYTF. The chain has TRBV19 and TRBJ1-2; TRBD1 is a possible D gene (5 bases). V was cut by 4 bases and J by 6 bases, with 9 bases left in between. This CDR3 spans 12 amino acids. Germline loops: CDR1 LNHDA, CDR2 SQIVND (reference sequence).

In its sample, this clone was seen a few times. This chain links TRBV5-1 with TRBJ2-1; 14 nucleotides match TRBD2. The germline gives CDR1 SGHRS, CDR2 YFSETQ. This CDR3 contains 19 residues. The V gene end was trimmed by 4 bases and the J gene end by 6 bases; junction bases not matched to a gene: 15. For the CDR3, the DNA is TGCGCCAGCAGCCCCTCGACTAGCGGGGGGGCAGTCCTGGTCAATGAGCAGTTCTTC. Its translation: CASSPSTSGGAVLVNEQFF.

This chain uses TRBV5-1 with TRBJ2-1; TRBD2 aligns across 7 bases. This CDR3 region has 16 residues. V lost 3 bases, J lost 0 bases, and 6 bases stayed unmatched. Germline lookup yields CDR1 SGHRS and CDR2 YFSETQ. The CDR3 region has the DNA TGCGCCAGCAGCTCGAACGGGGGGTACTCCTACAATGAGCAGTTCTTC. The encoded protein is CASSSNGGYSYNEQFF.

The V call is TRBV28, the J call TRBJ2-7; TRBD2 might be the D (5 bases). Germline V CDR1 and CDR2: MDHEN, SYDVKM. Between the trimmed V and J ends, which lost 4 bases and 3 bases, there was a span of 7 bases. The CDR3 is 12 residues long. CDR3 coding DNA: TGTGCCAGCAGTTCGGGGAACTACGAGCAGTACTTC. Translating it yields CASSSGNYEQYF.

V is TRBV3-1 (or the pseudogene TRBV3-2) and J is TRBJ2-2; possible D gene TRBD2, 6 bases. CDR3 length: 14 residues. V gave up 3 bases and J gave up 3 bases, with 8 bases separating them. Germline CDR1 and CDR2: LGHDT and YNNKEL (reference sequence). CDR3 DNA sequence: TGTGCCAGCAGCCAGGCGGGGTACACCGGGGAGCTGTTTTTT. Its translation: CASSQAGYTGELFF.

The chain couples TRBV7-8 to TRBJ1-6; D not certain. The CDR3 contains 14 residues. Between the trimmed V and J ends, which lost 2 bases and 7 bases, there was a span of 9 bases. CDR1 SGHVS and CDR2 FQNEAQ come from the germline V gene. CDR3 in amino acids: CASSLPQVNSPLHF. CDR3 in DNA: TGTGCCAGCAGCTTACCGCAGGTCAATTCACCCCTCCACTTT.

The V gene is TRBV3-1 (or the pseudogene TRBV3-2), the J gene TRBJ2-3, with a weak D call TRBD1 (5 bases). The length of the CDR3 is 13 residues. CDR1 LGHDT and CDR2 YNNKEL come from the germline V gene (reference sequence). The V gene lost 3 bases and the J gene lost 3 bases, with 7 bases spanning the gap. CDR3 sequence reads: CASSHQGTDTQYF. The CDR3 nucleotides are TGTGCCAGCAGCCACCAGGGAACAGATACGCAGTATTTT.

This clone appeared a single time. The chain couples TRBV3-1 (or the pseudogene TRBV3-2) to TRBJ1-3, with 7 bases that match TRBD1. The CDR3 is 16 residues long. CDR1 is LGHDT, CDR2 YNNKEL, per germline (reference sequence). Germline trimming cut 4 bases from V and 0 bases from J; bases unmatched to any gene: 6. The CDR3 loop is CASSPGQTYSGNTIYF. The CDR3 DNA sequence: TGTGCCAGCAGCCCGGGACAGACCTACTCTGGAAACACCATATATTTT.

This chain connects TRBV4-1 to TRBJ2-5; possible D gene TRBD1, 6 bases. This CDR3 spans 19 amino acids. V was cut by 3 bases and J by 0 bases, with 23 bases left in between. The germline V gene has CDR1 MGHRA and CDR2 YSYEKL. This chain's CDR3 is CASSHSNRDGFPYQETQYF. The CDR3, as DNA: TGCGCCAGCAGCCACTCCAACAGGGATGGATTTCCGTACCAAGAGACCCAGTACTTC.

The gene calls are TRBV25-1 and TRBJ1-6; 8 nucleotides match TRBD1. The length of the CDR3 is 16 residues. Germline V gene sequence: CDR1 MGHDK, CDR2 SYGVNS. V trimming: 6 bases; J trimming: 5 bases; junction bases outside the gene matches: 9. The CDR3 coding sequence is TGTGCCAGCAGCGGGGAGTGGACAGGGAATAATTCACCCCTCCACTTT. This translates into CASSGEWTGNNSPLHF. The variable domain in full, with the rest retrieved from reference TRBV25-1 and TRBJ1-6, is EADIYQTPRYLVIGTGKKITLECSQTMGHDKMYWYQQDPGMELHLIHYSYGVNSTEKGDLSSESTVSRIRTEHFPLTLESARPSHTSQYLCASSGEWTGNNSPLHFGNGTRLTVT.

The gene calls are TRBV18 and TRBJ2-7, with 9 bases that match TRBD1. V was clipped by 3 bases and J by 3 bases; unmatched bases: 6. The germline V gene has CDR1 KGHSH and CDR2 LQKENI. There are 15 residues in the CDR3. The CDR3 loop is CASSPPGQGRYEQYF. The CDR3 bases are TGTGCCAGCTCACCGCCGGGACAGGGACGCTACGAGCAGTACTTC.

This chain links TRBV6-6 with TRBJ1-1, with D unclear. V was clipped by 3 bases and J by 0 bases, with 8 bases between them. This CDR3 is built from 14 residues. Germline CDR1 and CDR2: MNHNY and SVGAGI (reference sequence). The CDR3 DNA reads TGTGCCAGCAGTTATGGGGAGGTGAACACTGAAGCTTTCTTT. Protein sequence: CASSYGEVNTEAFF.

The V gene is TRBV6-5, the J gene TRBJ1-1, with unresolved D. The V end lost 0 bases, the J end lost 1 base, and 12 bases lay between the germline ends. The CDR3 has 16 amino acids. CDR1 is MNHEY and CDR2 is SVGAGI in the germline V gene. The CDR3 nucleotides are TGTGCCAGCAGTTACTCGAGGTATCCGGCGAACACTGAAGCTTTCTTT. Encoded protein: CASSYSRYPANTEAFF.

The chain is built from TRBV6-5 and TRBJ2-2; 9 nucleotides match TRBD1. Germline CDR1 and CDR2: MNHEY and SVGAGI. V dropped 6 bases and J dropped 7; count of bases not matched to a gene: 9. The CDR3 length is 15 residues. The CDR3 region has the DNA TGTGCCAGCAGATGGGAACAGGGGGCCGGCGGGGAGCTGTTTTTT. Its protein product is CASRWEQGAGGELFF.

This chain joins TRBV2 and TRBJ1-5; tentative D call: TRBD1 (6 bases). V gave up 3 bases and J gave up 6 bases, with 12 bases separating them. The CDR3 consists of 14 residues. CDR1 SNHLY and CDR2 FYNNEI come from the germline V gene. CDR3 residues: CASSDRGVGQPQHF. The DNA of the CDR3 is TGTGCCAGCAGTGACAGGGGAGTAGGTCAGCCCCAGCATTTT.

The chain joins TRBV19 to TRBJ1-4; a weak D match, TRBD1 (6 bases). Germline CDR1 reads LNHDA; CDR2 reads SQIVND (reference sequence). V was trimmed by 8 bases and J by 7 bases, leaving 17 bases between them. The CDR3 length is 14 residues. The CDR3 is CASWIGQGTEKLFF. The CDR3, as DNA: TGTGCCAGTTGGATTGGCCAGGGGACTGAAAAACTGTTTTTT. The full variable domain, with the rest looked up from reference TRBV19 and TRBJ1-4, is DGGITQSPKYLFRKEGQNVTLSCEQNLNHDAMYWYRQDPGQGLRLIYYSQIVNDFQKGDIAEGYSVSREKKESFPLTVTSAQKNPTAFYLCASWIGQGTEKLFFGSGTQLSVL.

This chain connects TRBV10-2 to TRBJ1-3, with D perhaps matching TRBD1 (6 bases). The CDR3 spans 15 residues. With 2 bases removed from V and 3 bases from J, the gap between germline ends came to 11 bases. Germline loops: CDR1 WSHSY, CDR2 SAAADI. CDR3 sequence reads: CASSEPQGIGNTIYF. The CDR3 DNA is TGCGCCAGCAGTGAGCCGCAGGGGATTGGAAACACCATATATTTT.

The chain carries TRBV18 and TRBJ1-2; D is unclear. Germline V gene lookup returns CDR1 KGHSH and CDR2 LQKENI. V was clipped by 0 bases and J by 3 bases, with 11 bases between them. The CDR3 spans 15 residues. This CDR3 is CASSPPAATYYGYTF. The CDR3 DNA is TGTGCCAGCTCACCACCGGCAGCGACCTACTATGGCTACACCTTC. The full variable domain, completed using reference TRBV18 and TRBJ1-2, is NAGVMQNPRHLVRRRGQEARLRCSPMKGHSHVYWYRQLPEEGLKFMVYLQKENIIDESGMPKERFSAEFPKEGPSILRIQQVVRGDSAAYFCASSPPAATYYGYTFGSGTRLTVV.

The genes are TRBV5-6 and TRBJ1-5; no reliable D call. With 2 bases removed from V and 7 bases from J, the gap between germline ends came to 19 bases. This CDR3 is built from 16 residues. Per germline, CDR1 SGHDT and CDR2 YYEEEE. The CDR3 nucleotides read TGTGCCAGCAGCTTATTTACCGCCCCTCGGCGGCAGCCCCAGCATTTT. Residues: CASSLFTAPRRQPQHF.

This clone came up a few times. CDR3 sequence reads: CASSQDRVGQPQHF. The CDR3 region has the DNA TGTGCCAGCAGCCAAGACAGGGTAGGACAGCCCCAGCATTTT. The V gene is TRBV4-2, the J gene TRBJ1-5, with D possibly being TRBD1 (5 bases). CDR1 is LGHNA and CDR2 is YNFKEQ in the germline V gene. The CDR3 contains 14 residues. V was trimmed by 0 bases and J by 7 bases, leaving 10 bases between them.

V and J are TRBV6-1 and TRBJ1-2, with D perhaps TRBD1 (5 bases). Germline lookup yields CDR1 MNHNS and CDR2 SASEGT. V lost 2 bases and J lost 7, with 11 bases in between. The CDR3 has 13 residues. The CDR3 region is CASSETAGLGYTF. The CDR3 nucleotides are TGTGCCAGCAGTGAAACTGCAGGGCTTGGCTACACCTTC.

There are a few counts of this clone. This chain connects TRBV5-5 to TRBJ1-1; 7 nucleotides align to TRBD1. CDR1 and CDR2 (germline): SGHKS, YYEKEE (reference sequence). The ends lost 5 bases at V and 13 bases at J; junction bases unmatched: 11. This CDR3 has 12 residues. CDR3: CASSSTGKGDFF. The DNA for the CDR3 is TGTGCCAGCAGTTCGACAGGGAAGGGGGATTTCTTT. The whole variable domain, remainder taken from reference TRBV5-5 and TRBJ1-1, is DAGVTQSPTHLIKTRGQQVTLRCSPISGHKSVSWYQQVLGQGPQFIFQYYEKEERGRGNFPDRFSARQFPNYSSELNVNALLLGDSALYLCASSSTGKGDFFGQGTRLTVV.

The chain uses TRBV19 and TRBJ1-3; TRBD1 matches 7 bases. Germline V gene data show CDR1 as LNHDA and CDR2 as SQIVND (reference sequence). Trimming took 6 bases from V and 6 from J; bases not matched to a gene: 17. The CDR3 is made up of 17 amino acids. CDR3: CASRPLTRGTVQNTIYF. The CDR3, as DNA: TGTGCCAGTAGACCACTTACCCGGGGGACAGTACAAAACACCATATATTTT.

The chain combines TRBV10-3 with TRBJ1-3; no clear D. Trimming cost V 6 bases and J 2 bases, with 11 bases left between them. Germline V gene lookup returns CDR1 ENHRY and CDR2 SYGVKD. The CDR3 is 14 amino acids. The DNA for the CDR3 is TGTGCCATCAGCGAGAAATCCGCTGGAAACACCATATATTTT. It specifies CAISEKSAGNTIYF.